A single sample is the source of the 2 T cell receptor beta chains below, sequenced in a study of cytomegalovirus exposure and HLA in healthy donors. Produced via immunoSEQ multiplex PCR; TCRdb's table is partial and in-frame only. The data show approximately 230,000 clones, more than 75% seen once. The specimen was PBMCs. The receptors come from a man in his late teens or twenties in good health and CMV-seropositive.

The genes are TRBV7-9 and TRBJ2-1; D not certain. The germline V gene has CDR1 SEHNR and CDR2 FQNEAQ (reference sequence). The ends were cut back, 11 bases at V and 7 bases at J, with 12 bases in the middle. The CDR3 runs to 11 residues. The CDR3 reads CAGAVGNEQFF. The CDR3 DNA reads as TGTGCCGGAGCTGTAGGGAATGAGCAGTTCTTC.

The genes are TRBV5-1 and TRBJ2-7; TRBD1 agrees at 7 bases. Unmatched junction bases numbered 10, after V lost 4 bases and J lost 6 bases. Germline V gene sequence: CDR1 SGHRS, CDR2 YFSETQ. This CDR3 comprises 14 residues. The CDR3 protein is CASSTGQVGGEQYF. CDR3 bases: TGCGCCAGCAGCACCGGACAGGTAGGGGGCGAGCAGTACTTC.